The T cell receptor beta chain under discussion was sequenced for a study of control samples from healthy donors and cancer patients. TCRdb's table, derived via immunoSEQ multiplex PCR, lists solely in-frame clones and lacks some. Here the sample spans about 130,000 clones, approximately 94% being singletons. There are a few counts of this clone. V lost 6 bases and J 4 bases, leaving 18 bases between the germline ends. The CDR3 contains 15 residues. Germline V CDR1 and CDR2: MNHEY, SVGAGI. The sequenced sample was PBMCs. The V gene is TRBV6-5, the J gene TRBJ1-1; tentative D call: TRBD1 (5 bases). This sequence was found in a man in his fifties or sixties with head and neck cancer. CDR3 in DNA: TGTGCCAGCAGCGCATGGGGAGGGGCGATCACTGAAGCTTTCTTT. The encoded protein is CASSAWGGAITEAFF.